The rows below give T cell receptor beta chains drawn from one sample of a study of Graves' ophthalmopathy and Graves' hyperthyroidism. Using its own MiXCR run on the multiplex PCR reads, TCRdb lists one record per CDR3 protein. The data contain around 1,200,000 distinct CDR3 sequences, about 36% of them singletons. Material: peripheral blood or thyroid tissue (not recorded which). These receptor sequences come from an adult man with Graves' hyperthyroidism. Both conserved end residues are part of each CDR3. Fields, in order: J gene, D gene, clone size, V gene, CDR3 DNA, CDR3 protein. D genes are given only for firm matches. Not all rows give a size; the values are once, few, many and, for expanded clones, a class.

TRBJ2-5,.,.,TRBV11-2,TGTGCCAGCAGCTTACAGGGTCAGTACTTC,CASSLQGQYF
TRBJ2-6,.,.,TRBV10-3,TGTGCCATCAGCCCTAAAACAGGGATGCGCTCTGGGGCCAACGTCCTGACTTTC,CAISPKTGMRSGANVLTF
TRBJ1-1,.,.,TRBV20-1,TGCAGTGCTAGTCGGGGGGCAGGTAGAGGCACTGAAGCTTTCTTT,CSASRGAGRGTEAFF
TRBJ2-5,.,.,TRBV19,TGTGCCAGTAGTATAATGACTAGTTCGGTGGAGACCCAGTACTTC,CASSIMTSSVETQYF
TRBJ1-5,.,.,TRBV15,TGTGCCACCAGCGACGAGCGGACGGCGGCTTACAGGCAGCCCCAGCATTTT,CATSDERTAAYRQPQHF
TRBJ1-2,.,many,TRBV9,TGTGCCAGCGGAATGGGACTCAACTATGGCTACACCTTC,CASGMGLNYGYTF
TRBJ1-1,.,few,TRBV19,TGTGCCAGTAGTATAAGCGAATCGACGGGTGTTTTCTTT,CASSISESTGVFF
TRBJ2-7,.,.,TRBV7-9,TGTGCCAGCAGCTTACCCGGAGGGGAGGTGCAGTACTTC,CASSLPGGEVQYF
TRBJ2-7,.,few,TRBV11-2,TGTGCCGGCGGCGAGCGGTCCTCCTACGAGCAGTACTTC,CAGGERSSYEQYF
TRBJ1-5,.,few,TRBV19,TGTGCCAGTATTCCCGAGACGAGGCCACCCCCGCATTACAATCAGCCCCAGCATTTT,CASIPETRPPPHYNQPQHF
TRBJ1-4,.,.,TRBV7-9,TGTGCCAGCAGCTTCCAGGGAAGGACTAATGAAAAACTGTTTTTT,CASSFQGRTNEKLFF
TRBJ1-1,TRBD1,few,TRBV9,TGTGCCAGCAGCCAACGATCAGGGGGGGGCATGAACACTGAAGCTTTCTTT,CASSQRSGGGMNTEAFF
TRBJ2-7,.,.,TRBV4-2,TGTGCCAGCAGCCCTCTGTCGGCAGGGACGAACTACGAGCAGTACTTC,CASSPLSAGTNYEQYF
TRBJ1-1,.,.,TRBV25-1,TGTGCCAGCAGCATAGAGACAGGAGTCAGGACTGAAGCTTTCTTT,CASSIETGVRTEAFF
TRBJ1-5,.,many,TRBV9,TGTGCCAGCAGCGTAGGGAGGGACAGCAATCAGCCCCAGCATTTT,CASSVGRDSNQPQHF
TRBJ2-2,TRBD1,.,TRBV12-3/TRBV12-4,TGTGCCAGCAGGGCAAGGGGGCACGGGGAGCTGTTTTTT,CASRARGHGELFF
TRBJ2-2,.,many,TRBV5-1,TGCGCCAGCCGCGACAGGGAGGGTACCGGGGAGCTGTTTTTT,CASRDREGTGELFF
TRBJ1-4,TRBD1,many,TRBV29-1,TGCAGCGTCGCGCAGGGGGCAGGTGAAAAACTGTTTTTT,CSVAQGAGEKLFF
TRBJ2-5,.,once,TRBV25-1,TGTGCCAGCACCCCCGGGACAACCGCGTTCCGGGAGACCCAGTACTTC,CASTPGTTAFRETQYF
TRBJ1-6,.,.,TRBV28,TGTGCCAGCAGCGGGACACTTGATAATTCACCCCTCCACTTT,CASSGTLDNSPLHF
TRBJ1-2,.,many,TRBV19,TGTGCCAGTAGTATAGATTTCGACCGCCGGCCCGACTATGGCTACACCTTC,CASSIDFDRRPDYGYTF
TRBJ2-5,TRBD2,.,TRBV20-1,TGCAGTGCTAGACCGACTGCTGAGCGGGGCACCCAAGAGACCCAGTACTTC,CSARPTAERGTQETQYF
TRBJ1-5,.,many,TRBV12-3/TRBV12-4,TGTGCCAGCAGCTTTTCGGTCAATCAGCCCCAGCATTTT,CASSFSVNQPQHF
TRBJ1-6,.,many,TRBV20-1,TGCAGTGACCAGACAGGCAATAATTCACCCCTCCACTTT,CSDQTGNNSPLHF
TRBJ1-5,.,few,TRBV29-1,TGCAGAAACGTAGGTCGGGGGAATCAGCCCCAGCATTTT,CRNVGRGNQPQHF
TRBJ1-5,.,many,TRBV24-1,TGTGCCACCAGTGATCGAGGGGGGTTCAATCAGCCCCAGCATTTT,CATSDRGGFNQPQHF
TRBJ2-2,TRBD2,many,TRBV9,TGTGCCAGCAGCGTAGCTACTAGCGGGGCCGGGGAGCTGTTTTTT,CASSVATSGAGELFF
TRBJ1-5,.,.,TRBV27,TGTGCCAGCAGTCCTACCGGGGGGGTCGGACAGCCCCAGCATTTT,CASSPTGGVGQPQHF
TRBJ1-1,.,few,TRBV12-3/TRBV12-4,TGTGCCAGCAGTCCCAGGAAGGGTTATACTGAAGCTTTCTTT,CASSPRKGYTEAFF
TRBJ1-6,TRBD1,.,TRBV7-9,TGTGCCAGCAGCTTAGGACAGGGACGTAATTCACCCCTCCACTTT,CASSLGQGRNSPLHF
TRBJ2-7,.,few,TRBV5-1,TGCGCCACCCAGGCCGAACTAACTCTATCCTCCTACGAGCAGTACTTC,CATQAELTLSSYEQYF
TRBJ1-5,.,.,TRBV12-3/TRBV12-4,TGTGCCAGCAGTTGGGAGAGATGGGGACAAGTGAGCAATCAGCCCCAGCATTTT,CASSWERWGQVSNQPQHF
TRBJ2-7,.,.,TRBV20-1,TGCAGTGCTAGAGGGGACTCCCAATCCTACGAGCAGTACTTC,CSARGDSQSYEQYF
TRBJ2-7,.,.,TRBV12-3/TRBV12-4,TGTGCCAGCAGCTCATTTGGGGGTCCGGACGAGCAGTACTTC,CASSSFGGPDEQYF
TRBJ2-1,.,.,TRBV7-9,TGTGCCAGCAGTGGCGGTCTGGGCAATGAGCAGTTCTTC,CASSGGLGNEQFF
TRBJ1-2,.,.,TRBV27,TGTGCCAGCAGTTTACCTACCGGCGACAGGTCCTATGGCTACACCTTC,CASSLPTGDRSYGYTF
TRBJ1-2,.,few,TRBV5-1,TGCGCCAGCAGAGCCGTGGGTCAATACAACTATGGCTACACCTTC,CASRAVGQYNYGYTF
TRBJ2-7,.,.,TRBV2,TGTGCCTGCAGTGCCTATCCCAGGGCCGAGCAGTACTTC,CACSAYPRAEQYF
TRBJ2-7,TRBD1,many,TRBV4-2,TGTGCCAGCAGCCAATCCCCGGGACAGGGGGTCTACGAGCAGTACTTC,CASSQSPGQGVYEQYF
TRBJ2-5,TRBD1,.,TRBV2,TGTGCCAGCAGTGATGTTGGACAGGGGTTTGGAGGAGAGACCCAGTACTTC,CASSDVGQGFGGETQYF
TRBJ1-2,.,many,TRBV9,TGTGCCAGCAGCGTAGATCTCCTGGGTGGCTACACCTTC,CASSVDLLGGYTF
TRBJ1-1,TRBD1,.,TRBV2,TGTGCCAGCAGTGCTACCGGGACAGGGTTCACTGAAGCTTTCTTT,CASSATGTGFTEAFF
TRBJ2-7,.,few,TRBV12-5,TGTGCTAGTGGTCAAGACAGTCCCTACGAGCAGTACTTC,CASGQDSPYEQYF
TRBJ2-7,TRBD1,few,TRBV5-8,TGTGCCAGCAGCTTGCCCCAGGGGGCCGTAGGTTTCTTC,CASSLPQGAVGFF
TRBJ2-7,.,once,TRBV7-9,TGTGCCAGCAGCGCGCCGGCCCGGGTCAACGAGCAGTACTTC,CASSAPARVNEQYF
TRBJ1-5,TRBD1,once,TRBV20-1,TGCAGTGCTAGAGCGATCCAGACAGGGGATATTGGCAATCAGCCCCAGCATTTT,CSARAIQTGDIGNQPQHF
TRBJ2-5,TRBD2,few,TRBV20-1,TGCAGTGTAGGCGGGAGGGCCCAAGAGACCCAGTACTTC,CSVGGRAQETQYF
TRBJ1-5,.,few,TRBV19,TGTGCCAGTAGTATATCCGGGCGGAGGTATAGCAATCAGCCCCAGCATTTT,CASSISGRRYSNQPQHF